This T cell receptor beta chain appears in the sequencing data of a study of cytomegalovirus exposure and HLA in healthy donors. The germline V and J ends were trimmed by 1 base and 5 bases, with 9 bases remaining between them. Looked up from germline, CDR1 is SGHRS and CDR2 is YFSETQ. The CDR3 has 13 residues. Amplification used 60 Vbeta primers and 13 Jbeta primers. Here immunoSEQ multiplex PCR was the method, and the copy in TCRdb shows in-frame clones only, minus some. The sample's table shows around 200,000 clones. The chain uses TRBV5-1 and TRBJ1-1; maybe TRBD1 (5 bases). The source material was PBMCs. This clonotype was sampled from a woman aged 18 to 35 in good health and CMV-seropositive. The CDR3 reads CASSLPGQTEAFF. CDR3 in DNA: TGCGCCAGCAGCTTGCCAGGGCAAACTGAAGCTTTCTTT. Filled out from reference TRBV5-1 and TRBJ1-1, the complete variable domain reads KAGVTQTPRYLIKTRGQQVTLSCSPISGHRSVSWYQQTPGQGLQFLFEYFSETQRNKGNFPGRFSGRQFSNSRSEMNVSTLELGDSALYLCASSLPGQTEAFFGQGTRLTVV.